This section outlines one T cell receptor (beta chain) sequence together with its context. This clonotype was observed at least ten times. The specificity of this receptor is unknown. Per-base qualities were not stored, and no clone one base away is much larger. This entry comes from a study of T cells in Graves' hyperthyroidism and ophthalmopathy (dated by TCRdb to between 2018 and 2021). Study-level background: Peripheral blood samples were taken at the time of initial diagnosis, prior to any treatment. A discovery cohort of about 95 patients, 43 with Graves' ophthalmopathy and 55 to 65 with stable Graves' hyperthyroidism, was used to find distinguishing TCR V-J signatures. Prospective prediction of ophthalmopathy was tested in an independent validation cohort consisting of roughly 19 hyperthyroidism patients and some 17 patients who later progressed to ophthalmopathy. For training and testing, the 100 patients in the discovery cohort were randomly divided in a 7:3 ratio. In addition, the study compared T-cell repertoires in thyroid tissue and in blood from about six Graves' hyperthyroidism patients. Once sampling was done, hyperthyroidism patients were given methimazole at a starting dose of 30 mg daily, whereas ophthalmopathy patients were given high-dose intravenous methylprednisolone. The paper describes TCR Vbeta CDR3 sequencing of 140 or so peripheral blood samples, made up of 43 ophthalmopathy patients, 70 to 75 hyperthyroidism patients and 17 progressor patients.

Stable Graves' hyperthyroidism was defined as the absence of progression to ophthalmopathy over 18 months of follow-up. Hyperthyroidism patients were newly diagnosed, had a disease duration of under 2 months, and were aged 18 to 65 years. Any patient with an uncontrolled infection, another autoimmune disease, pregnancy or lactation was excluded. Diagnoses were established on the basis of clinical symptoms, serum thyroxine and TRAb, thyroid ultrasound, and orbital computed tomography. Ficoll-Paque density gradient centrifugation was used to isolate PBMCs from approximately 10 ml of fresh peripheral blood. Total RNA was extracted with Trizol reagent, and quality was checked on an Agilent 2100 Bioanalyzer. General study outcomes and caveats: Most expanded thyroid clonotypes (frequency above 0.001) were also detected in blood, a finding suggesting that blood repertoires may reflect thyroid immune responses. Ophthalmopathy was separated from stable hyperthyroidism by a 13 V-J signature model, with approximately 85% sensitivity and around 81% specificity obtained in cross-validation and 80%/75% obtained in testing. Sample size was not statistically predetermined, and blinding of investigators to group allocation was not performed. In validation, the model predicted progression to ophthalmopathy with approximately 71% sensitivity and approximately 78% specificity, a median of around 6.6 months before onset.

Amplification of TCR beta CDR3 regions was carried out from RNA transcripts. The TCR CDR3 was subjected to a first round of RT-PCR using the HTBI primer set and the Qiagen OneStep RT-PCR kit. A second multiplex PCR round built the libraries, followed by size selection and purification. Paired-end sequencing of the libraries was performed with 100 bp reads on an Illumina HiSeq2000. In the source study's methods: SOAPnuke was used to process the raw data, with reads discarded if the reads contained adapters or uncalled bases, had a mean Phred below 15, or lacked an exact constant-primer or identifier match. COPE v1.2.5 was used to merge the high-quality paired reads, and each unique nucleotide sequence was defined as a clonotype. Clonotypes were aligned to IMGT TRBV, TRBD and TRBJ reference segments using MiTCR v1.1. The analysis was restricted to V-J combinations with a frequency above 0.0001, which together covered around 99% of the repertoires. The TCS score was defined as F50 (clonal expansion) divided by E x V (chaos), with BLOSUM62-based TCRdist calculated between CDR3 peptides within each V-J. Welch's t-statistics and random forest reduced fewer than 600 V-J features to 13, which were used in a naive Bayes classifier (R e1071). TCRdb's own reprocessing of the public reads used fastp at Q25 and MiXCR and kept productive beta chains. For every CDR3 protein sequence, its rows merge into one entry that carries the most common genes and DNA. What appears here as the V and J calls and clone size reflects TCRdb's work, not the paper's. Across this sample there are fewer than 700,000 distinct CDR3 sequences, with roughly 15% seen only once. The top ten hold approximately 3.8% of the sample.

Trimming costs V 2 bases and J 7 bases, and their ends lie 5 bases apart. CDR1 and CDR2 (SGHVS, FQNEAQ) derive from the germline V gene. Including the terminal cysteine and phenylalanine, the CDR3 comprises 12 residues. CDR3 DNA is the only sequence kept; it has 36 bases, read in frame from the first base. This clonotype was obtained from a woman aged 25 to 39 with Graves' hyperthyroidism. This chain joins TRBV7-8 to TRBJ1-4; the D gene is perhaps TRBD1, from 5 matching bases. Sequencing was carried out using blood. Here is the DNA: TGTGCCAGCAGCTTACAGGGTGAAAAACTGTTTTTT. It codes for CASSLQGEKLFF.